The 5 T cell receptor beta chains presented below share a single source sample, sequenced in a study of blood T cell repertoires in COVID-19. Clones were sequenced by immunoSEQ multiplex PCR, and TCRdb holds only the in-frame ones, with some missing. The sample holds around 400,000 clones; around 89% are singletons and the top ten take roughly 1.2%. Specimen: peripheral blood. The receptors originated from a man aged 35 to 55 with acute or convalescent COVID-19.

This chain joins TRBV6-5 and TRBJ1-5; D unresolved. This CDR3 comprises 13 residues. The germline gives CDR1 MNHEY, CDR2 SVGAGI. Trimming removed 4 bases from V and 7 bases from J, with 11 bases in between. Written as DNA, the CDR3 is TGTGCCAGCAGTTTATGGGGAGGGCAGCCCCAGCATTTT. Encoded protein: CASSLWGGQPQHF.

This chain uses TRBV6-2 or TRBV6-3 with TRBJ1-2, with D possibly TRBD1 on 6 matching bases. The ends were cut back, 5 bases at V and 8 bases at J, with 15 bases in the middle. CDR3 length: 13 residues. Germline loops: CDR1 MNHEY, CDR2 SVGEGT. The chain's CDR3 is CASSRGQREGYTF. CDR3 DNA sequence: TGTGCCAGCAGTCGAGGACAGCGAGAAGGCTACACCTTC.

CDR3 nucleotides: TGTGCCAGCAGAGCACCCGGGACTAGCGGCTACAATGAGCAGTTCTTC. This gives the protein CASRAPGTSGYNEQFF. V gene TRBV28 combines with J gene TRBJ2-1, with 11 positions matching TRBD2. Germline CDR1 MDHEN, CDR2 SYDVKM. After removal of 6 bases from V and 3 bases from J, the junction contained 7 bases not matched to a gene. The CDR3 extends over 16 amino acids.

The V gene is TRBV7-3, the J gene TRBJ2-1, with 7 bases lining up with TRBD2. Germline CDR1 is SGHTA and CDR2 is FQGTGA. The CDR3 contains 15 residues. V lost 5 bases, J lost 5 bases, and 9 bases stayed unmatched. In nucleotides, the CDR3 is TGTGCCAGCAGCGAACGTGGCGGGGGAGACAATGAGCAGTTCTTC. Translation: CASSERGGGDNEQFF. The full variable domain, rest sourced from reference TRBV7-3 and TRBJ2-1, is GAGVSQTPSNKVTEKGKYVELRCDPISGHTALYWYRQSLGQGPEFLIYFQGTGAADDSGLPNDRFFAVRPEGSVSTLKIQRTERGDSAVYLCASSERGGGDNEQFFGPGTRLTVL.

The J gene is TRBJ1-1, the V gene TRBV5-4; 8 bases are a match to TRBD1. The CDR3 runs 13 residues. V shed 4 bases, J shed 5 bases, and the junction held 4 bases outside the gene matches. CDR1 is SGHNT and CDR2 is YYREEE in the germline V gene (reference sequence). CDR3 protein: CASSATGGTEAFF. The CDR3 nucleotides read TGTGCCAGCAGCGCCACAGGGGGTACTGAAGCTTTCTTT.